This TCR beta chain appears in the sequencing data of a study of blood T cell repertoires in COVID-19. Study-wide context: The United States, Italy and Spain supplied acute and convalescent COVID-19 samples.

The V gene's germline CDR1 is SGHTA and CDR2 FQGNSA. V was clipped by 5 bases and J by 0 bases; unmatched bases: 4. The CDR3 covers 15 residues. Profiling relied on immunoSEQ multiplex PCR, and the TCRdb table lists in-frame clones only, not all of them. The sample consists of approximately 82,000 clones, 81% of them appearing once. This receptor was obtained from a human donor in a cohort sampled during active COVID-19. The sequencing sample was made of peripheral blood. The rearrangement uses TRBV7-2 and TRBJ2-3; 8 nucleotides align to TRBD1. Here the CDR3 reads CASSPGGPSTDTQYF. The CDR3 nucleotides read TGTGCCAGCAGCCCAGGGGGCCCTAGCACAGATACGCAGTATTTT.